This passage covers 20 T cell receptor beta chains from one sample sequenced in a study of shared clonotypes between healthy human individuals. CD8 cells classed as naive were CD45RO-negative and positively selected for CCR7, excluding terminally differentiated effector memory CD45RA+ cells. Clones were sequenced by immunoSEQ multiplex PCR, and TCRdb holds only the in-frame ones, with some missing. Among roughly 1,800,000 clones listed, 85% to 95% were seen once. Sequences were obtained from naive CD8+ T cells sorted from blood. The receptors were sampled from a man between 18 and 29 years old in good health.

V gene TRBV5-6 combines with J gene TRBJ2-5; 14 nucleotides line up with TRBD2. V gave up 2 bases and J gave up 5 bases; unmatched junction bases: 5. The CDR3 is 16 residues long. CDR1 is SGHDT, CDR2 YYEEEE, per germline. The CDR3 region is CASSLGTSGSYETQYF. The CDR3 DNA follows: TGTGCCAGCAGCTTAGGGACTAGCGGGAGTTATGAGACCCAGTACTTC.

This sequence joins TRBV7-9 and TRBJ2-1, with a possible D match to TRBD2 (6 bases). V was clipped by 1 base and J by 6 bases, with 19 bases between them. The CDR3 loop spans 17 amino acids. The germline gives CDR1 SEHNR, CDR2 FQNEAQ (reference sequence). The CDR3 bases are TGTGCCAGCAGCTTAGACGGGACGGGGGTTTGGTCCAATGAGCAGTTCTTC. Amino acids: CASSLDGTGVWSNEQFF.

The chain combines TRBV7-9 with TRBJ2-3, with 11 bases lining up with TRBD2. The trim removed 4 bases at V and 3 bases at J, leaving 9 bases unmatched. Germline V gene sequence: CDR1 SEHNR, CDR2 FQNEAQ (reference sequence). There are 17 residues in the CDR3. CDR3 in amino acids: CASSSPKTSGATDTQYF. The CDR3 bases are TGTGCCAGCAGCTCACCCAAGACTAGCGGGGCAACAGATACGCAGTATTTT.

Comments on this clone: Other DNA sequences in this specimen translate into the identical CDR3. This chain joins TRBV19 and TRBJ1-1; D not resolved. The CDR3 length is 13 residues. Trimming left V 1 base short and J 2 bases short, with 5 bases between. Per the germline V gene, CDR1 is LNHDA and CDR2 is SQIVND (reference sequence). The CDR3 region is CASSIGPNTEAFF. For the CDR3, the DNA is TGTGCCAGTAGTATAGGACCAAACACTGAAGCTTTCTTT.

This clone was seen just once. The chain has TRBV4-1 and TRBJ2-7; D is unresolved. This CDR3 comprises 16 residues. Germline lookup yields CDR1 MGHRA and CDR2 YSYEKL. Trimming removed 1 base from V and 0 bases from J, with 13 bases in between. CDR3 in DNA: TGCGCCAGCAGCCAAGGTAGGAACGAGATCTCCTACGAGCAGTACTTC. Residues: CASSQGRNEISYEQYF.

The chain carries TRBV13 and TRBJ2-7, with TRBD2 matching 10 bases. This CDR3 contains 14 residues. After removal of 5 bases from V and 5 bases from J, the junction contained 6 bases not matched to a gene. Germline V gene lookup returns CDR1 PRHDT and CDR2 FYEKMQ (reference sequence). Here the CDR3 reads CASSPSGSTHEQYF. The CDR3 DNA sequence: TGTGCCAGCAGCCCTAGCGGGAGCACTCACGAGCAGTACTTC.

The V gene is TRBV5-4, the J gene TRBJ2-5; 7 bases match TRBD2. The junction had 10 bases not matched to a gene; V was cut back by 0 bases and J by 5 bases. CDR1 SGHNT and CDR2 YYREEE come from the germline V gene (reference sequence). This CDR3 contains 16 residues. As DNA, the CDR3 is TGTGCCAGCAGCTTGGTGGGTCTAGCGGCGGCGGAGACCCAGTACTTC. It encodes CASSLVGLAAAETQYF.

Note on this clone: The same CDR3 arises from other DNA sequences in this sample as well. The genes are TRBV6-5 and TRBJ2-7, with 11 positions matching TRBD1. The germline V gene encodes CDR1 MNHEY and CDR2 SVGAGI. The V and J ends lost 2 bases and 6 bases, in that order; junction bases with no gene match: 0. CDR3 length: 13 amino acids. The CDR3: CASSYGTGGEQYF. The DNA for the CDR3 is TGTGCCAGCAGTTACGGGACAGGGGGCGAGCAGTACTTC.

The V gene is TRBV7-9, the J gene TRBJ1-4; 8 nucleotides match TRBD1. The CDR3 consists of 16 residues. Germline assignment: CDR1 SEHNR and CDR2 FQNEAQ (reference sequence). Trimming took 4 bases from V and 7 from J; bases not matched to a gene: 11. CDR3 sequence: CASSSIDQGAFEKLFF. The CDR3, as DNA: TGTGCCAGCAGCTCAATAGATCAGGGGGCATTTGAAAAACTGTTTTTT.

The chain links TRBV7-9 to TRBJ2-3, with a possible D match to TRBD2 (5 bases). The V end was cut by 7 bases, the J end by 4 bases, with 15 bases between. CDR1 is SEHNR and CDR2 is FQNEAQ in the germline V gene (reference sequence). The CDR3 runs to 14 residues. The CDR3 sequence is CASTWAGPADTQYF. As DNA, the CDR3 is TGTGCCAGCACATGGGCGGGCCCCGCAGATACGCAGTATTTT. Full variable domain (outside the CDR3, taken from reference TRBV7-9 and TRBJ2-3): DTGVSQNPRHKITKRGQNVTFRCDPISEHNRLYWYRQTLGQGPEFLTYFQNEAQLEKSRLLSDRFSAERPKGSFSTLEIQRTEQGDSAMYLCASTWAGPADTQYFGPGTRLTVL.

V is TRBV18 and J is TRBJ2-7; TRBD1 or TRBD2 may be the D gene (5 bases each). The germline V gene has CDR1 KGHSH and CDR2 LQKENI. This CDR3 is 14 amino acids long. Trimming pared 5 bases from V and 2 bases from J, leaving 13 bases between. CDR3 region: CASSDWDGTYEQYF. DNA for the CDR3: TGTGCCAGCTCAGATTGGGACGGGACCTACGAGCAGTACTTC.

V gene TRBV7-9 combines with J gene TRBJ2-2; D gene unclear. Germline-derived CDR1 and CDR2 are SEHNR and FQNEAQ (reference sequence). CDR3 length: 18 amino acids. The V end was cut by 5 bases, the J end by 8 bases, with 27 bases between. The CDR3 DNA is TGTGCCAGCAGCCCCACGTTAGGGCTACCATTGTCTTTGGGGGAGCTGTTTTTT. Its protein product is CASSPTLGLPLSLGELFF.

On this clone: The sample contains more than one DNA sequence encoding this CDR3. The chain uses TRBV4-1 and TRBJ2-1; 7 bases are shared with TRBD1. V gave up 1 base and J gave up 3 bases; unmatched junction bases: 0. This CDR3 contains 14 residues. The germline gives CDR1 MGHRA, CDR2 YSYEKL. CDR3 loop: CASSQGQGYNEQFF. As DNA, the CDR3 is TGCGCCAGCAGCCAAGGACAGGGCTACAATGAGCAGTTCTTC.

The chain joins TRBV5-6 to TRBJ1-2, with 7 bases matching TRBD1. This CDR3 is built from 14 residues. CDR1 is SGHDT, CDR2 YYEEEE, per germline. The trim removed 1 base at V and 4 bases at J, leaving 4 bases unmatched. The CDR3 region has the DNA TGTGCCAGCAGCTTGCAACAGGGGATCTATGGCTACACCTTC. Protein product: CASSLQQGIYGYTF.

The rearrangement uses TRBV2 and TRBJ2-5; TRBD2 matches 7 bases. The CDR3 consists of 16 residues. V lost 8 bases, J lost 3 bases, and 15 bases stayed unmatched. From germline, CDR1 is SNHLY and CDR2 FYNNEI. CDR3 DNA sequence: TGTGCCAGCCTATGGACGAGGGAGGGCCGTGAAGAGACCCAGTACTTC. It translates to CASLWTREGREETQYF.

The chain carries TRBV27 and TRBJ2-5, with 10 positions matching TRBD2. With V trimmed by 4 bases and J by 2 bases, 1 base remained unmatched. The CDR3 is 14 residues long. CDR1 and CDR2 from the germline V gene are MNHEY and SMNVEV (reference sequence). The DNA for the CDR3 is TGTGCCAGCAGTTGGACTAGCGGACAAGAGACCCAGTACTTC. Amino acids: CASSWTSGQETQYF.

J is TRBJ2-2 and V is TRBV28, with a tentative D call TRBD1 (5 bases). Trimming took off 5 bases at V and 6 bases at J, with 10 bases between the two ends. Germline V gene data show CDR1 as MDHEN and CDR2 as SYDVKM. The CDR3 runs 13 residues. The CDR3 nucleotides read TGTGCCAGCAGTGGGGCGAAGCCCGGGGAGCTGTTTTTT. Amino acid sequence: CASSGAKPGELFF.

A remark on this clone: Distinct nucleotide sequences in the sample also encode this CDR3. The rearrangement joins TRBV9 to TRBJ2-1, with TRBD2 matching 7 bases. Germline assignment: CDR1 SGDLS and CDR2 YYNGEE. This CDR3 is built from 13 residues. Losses at the gene ends were 7 bases for V and 3 bases for J; bases not matched to a gene: 4. The CDR3 DNA is TGTGCCAGCGGGCTAGCGGACTACAATGAGCAGTTCTTC. Its translation is CASGLADYNEQFF.

J is TRBJ2-3 and V is TRBV5-4; D ambiguous. Germline CDR1 and CDR2: SGHNT and YYREEE (reference sequence). The germline V and J ends were trimmed by 4 bases and 4 bases, with 7 bases remaining between them. The CDR3 has 12 amino acids. CDR3 nucleotides: TGTGCCAGCAGCACCGTCCCAGATACGCAGTATTTT. The encoded protein is CASSTVPDTQYF.

The J gene is TRBJ1-5, the V gene TRBV10-1; possibly TRBD1 for D (6 bases). The V and J ends lost 10 bases and 5 bases respectively, with 24 bases between them. Per germline, CDR1 WNHNN and CDR2 SYGVQD (reference sequence). This CDR3 has 16 residues. The DNA of the CDR3 is TGCGCCATCAACAACAAGGGGTGGGGGGCGGATCAGCCCCAGCATTTT. Translating gives CAINNKGWGADQPQHF.